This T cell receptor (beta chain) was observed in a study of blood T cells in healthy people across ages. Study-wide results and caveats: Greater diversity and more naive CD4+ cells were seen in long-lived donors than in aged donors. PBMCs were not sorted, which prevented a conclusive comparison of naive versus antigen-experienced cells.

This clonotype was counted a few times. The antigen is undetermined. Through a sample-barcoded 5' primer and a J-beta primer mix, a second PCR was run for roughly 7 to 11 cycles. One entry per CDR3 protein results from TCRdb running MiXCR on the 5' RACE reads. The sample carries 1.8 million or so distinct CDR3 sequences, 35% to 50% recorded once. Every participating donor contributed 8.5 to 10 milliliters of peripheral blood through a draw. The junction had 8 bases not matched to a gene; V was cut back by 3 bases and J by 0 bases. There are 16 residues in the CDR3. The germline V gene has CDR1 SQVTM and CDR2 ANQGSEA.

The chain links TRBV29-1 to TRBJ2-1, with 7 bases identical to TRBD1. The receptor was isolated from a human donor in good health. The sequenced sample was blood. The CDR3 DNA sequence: TGCAGCGTTGATTATGGGACAGCGAGCTCCTACAATGAGCAGTTCTTC. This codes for CSVDYGTASSYNEQFF.